The entry below describes one T cell receptor (beta chain). Exposure to brentuximab vedotin varied, and each patient had relapsed following autologous stem cell transplantation. The germline gives CDR1 LNHNV, CDR2 YYDKDF (reference sequence). There are 15 residues in the CDR3. V gave up 3 bases and J gave up 1 base; unmatched junction bases: 4. The sample is drawn from a study of PD-1 blockade in classical Hodgkin lymphoma. Study in general: Patients were given intravenous nivolumab, 3 mg/kg, every 2 weeks.

Profiling relied on immunoSEQ multiplex PCR, and the TCRdb table lists in-frame clones only, not all of them. The table has tens of thousands of clones, about 91% seen once. The chain has TRBV15 and TRBJ2-5, with 8 nucleotides matching TRBD2. The source was peripheral blood mononuclear cells (PBMCs), collected before the second cycle of nivolumab. The source is a human donor with classical Hodgkin lymphoma. DNA of the CDR3: TGTGCCACCAGCAGCTTGCGGGGGGTCCAAGAGACCCAGTACTTC. It is translated as CATSSLRGVQETQYF.